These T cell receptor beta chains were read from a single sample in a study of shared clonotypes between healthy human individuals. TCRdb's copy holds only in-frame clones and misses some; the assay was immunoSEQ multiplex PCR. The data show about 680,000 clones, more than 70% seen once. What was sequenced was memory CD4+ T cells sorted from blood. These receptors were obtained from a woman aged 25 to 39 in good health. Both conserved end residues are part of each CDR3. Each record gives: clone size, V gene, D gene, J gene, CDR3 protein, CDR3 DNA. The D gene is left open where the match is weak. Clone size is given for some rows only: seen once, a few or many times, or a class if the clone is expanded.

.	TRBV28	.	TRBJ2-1	CASTNQGRSSYNEQFF	TGTGCCAGCACCAACCAGGGACGGAGCTCCTACAATGAGCAGTTCTTC
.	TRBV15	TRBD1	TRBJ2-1	CATSRDRGSYNEQFF	TGTGCCACCAGCCGCGACAGGGGATCCTACAATGAGCAGTTCTTC
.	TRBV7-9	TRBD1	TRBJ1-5	CASSLGTGAGNQPQHF	TGTGCCAGCAGCCTGGGGACAGGGGCGGGGAATCAGCCCCAGCATTTT
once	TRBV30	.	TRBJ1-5	CAWSAVGTFRPQHF	TGTGCCTGGAGTGCGGTCGGGACCTTTCGGCCCCAGCATTTT
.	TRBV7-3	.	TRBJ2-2	CASSLGVGELFF	TGTGCCAGCAGCTTAGGGGTCGGGGAGCTGTTTTTT
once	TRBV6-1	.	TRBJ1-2	CASSEGFYGYTF	TGTGCCAGCAGTGAAGGGTTCTATGGCTACACCTTC
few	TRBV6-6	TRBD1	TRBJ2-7	CASSSMTGTGRREQYF	TGTGCCAGCAGTTCTATGACCGGGACAGGGCGTCGCGAGCAGTACTTC
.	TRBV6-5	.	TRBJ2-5	CASSYRGVQAQETQYF	TGTGCCAGCAGTTATAGGGGTGTGCAGGCCCAAGAGACCCAGTACTTC
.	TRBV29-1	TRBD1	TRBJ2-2	CSALRGSGELFF	TGCAGCGCCCTCAGGGGGTCCGGGGAGCTGTTTTTT
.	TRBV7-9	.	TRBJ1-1	CASSLNREGPTEAFF	TGTGCCAGCAGCTTAAACAGGGAAGGGCCCACTGAAGCTTTCTTT
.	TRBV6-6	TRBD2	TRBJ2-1	CASSPTLTSGSEQFF	TGTGCCAGCAGCCCCACTTTGACTAGCGGGAGCGAGCAGTTCTTC
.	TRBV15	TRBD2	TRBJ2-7	CATSSSPGSSGKVYEQYF	TGTGCCACCAGCTCATCTCCGGGAAGTAGCGGGAAAGTCTACGAGCAGTACTTC
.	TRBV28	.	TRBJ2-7	CAAGFPYEQYF	TGTGCCGCGGGTTTCCCCTACGAGCAGTACTTC
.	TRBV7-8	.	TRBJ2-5	CASKVRDQETQYF	TGTGCCAGCAAAGTGAGGGACCAAGAGACCCAGTACTTC
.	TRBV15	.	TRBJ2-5	CATSRDPHWQETQYF	TGTGCCACCAGCAGAGACCCGCACTGGCAAGAGACCCAGTACTTC